The 24 T cell receptor beta chains reported below all come from one sample, sequenced in a study of blood T cell repertoires in COVID-19. Clones were sequenced by immunoSEQ multiplex PCR, and TCRdb holds only the in-frame ones, with some missing. The sample has approximately 140,000 clones, roughly 85% seen once; the top ten hold about 8%. The sample comprised peripheral blood. The source is a woman aged 60-75 years with COVID-19, enrolled during active disease.

The chain combines TRBV5-5 with TRBJ2-3; TRBD1 might be the D (5 bases). Germline V gene lookup returns CDR1 SGHKS and CDR2 YYEKEE (reference sequence). V was pared by 0 bases and J by 8 bases, with 19 bases between. The CDR3 is 16 amino acids. CDR3 nucleotides: TGTGCCAGCAGCTTGGAAGTGGCAGGGCAGTCAGGTACGCAGTATTTT. It encodes CASSLEVAGQSGTQYF.

In this sample, this clone turned up once. The chain couples TRBV19 to TRBJ2-2; D perhaps matches TRBD1 (6 bases). Germline V CDR1 and CDR2: LNHDA, SQIVND (reference sequence). CDR3 length: 14 residues. V lost 7 bases and J lost 2, with 11 bases in between. CDR3 sequence: CASTGAYNTGELFF. In DNA, the CDR3 is TGTGCCAGTACAGGGGCCTACAACACCGGGGAGCTGTTTTTT.

This clone was recorded only once. The V and J genes are TRBV11-3 and TRBJ2-1; 10 positions match TRBD2. The V segment lost 1 base and the J segment 2 bases; nucleotides outside the gene matches: 5. Germline CDR1 reads SGHNT; CDR2 reads YENEEA. The CDR3 contains 17 residues. The CDR3 bases are TGTGCCAGCAGCTTAGGGCTAGCGGGGGCCCCCTACAATGAGCAGTTCTTC. Its translation: CASSLGLAGAPYNEQFF.

This sequence joins TRBV7-8 and TRBJ1-1; D gene uncertain. With 9 bases removed from V and 5 bases from J, the gap between germline ends came to 19 bases. Germline V CDR1 and CDR2: SGHVS, FQNEAQ. The CDR3 contains 14 residues. The chain's CDR3 is CASHVGRITTEAFF. The CDR3 region has the DNA TGTGCCAGTCACGTCGGTCGAATAACGACTGAAGCTTTCTTT.

The V call is TRBV11-2, the J call TRBJ2-5; 8 bases align to TRBD2. The J segment lost 0 bases and the V segment lost 1 base, leaving 1 base of the junction unmatched. Germline CDR1 is SGHAT and CDR2 is FQNNGV. The CDR3 runs 15 residues. The chain's CDR3 is CASSLGGGYQETQYF. CDR3 sequence (DNA): TGTGCCAGCAGCTTAGGCGGGGGGTACCAAGAGACCCAGTACTTC.

V usage is TRBV19 and J usage is TRBJ2-3; D uncertain. CDR1 and CDR2 from the germline V gene are LNHDA and SQIVND (reference sequence). The ends were cut back, 3 bases at V and 0 bases at J, with 13 bases in the middle. CDR3 size: 16 residues. CDR3 in amino acids: CASSIGALMSTDTQYF. DNA for the CDR3: TGTGCCAGTAGTATTGGAGCACTGATGAGCACAGATACGCAGTATTTT.

The chain joins TRBV5-8 to TRBJ1-1; D uncertain. CDR1 SGHTS and CDR2 YDEGEE come from the germline V gene. Trimming pared 5 bases from V and 0 bases from J, leaving 26 bases between. The CDR3 has 19 residues. The DNA for the CDR3 is TGTGCCAGCAGTTCAAGGGAGCTAGGAGCTTCGGATTTGAACACTGAAGCTTTCTTT. As protein: CASSSRELGASDLNTEAFF.

The chain is built from TRBV5-8 and TRBJ1-1; TRBD1 might be the D (6 bases). The germline gives CDR1 SGHTS, CDR2 YDEGEE. V lost 4 bases, J lost 1 base, and 11 bases lay in between. The CDR3 runs to 14 residues. CDR3: CASSKLTGNTEAFF. The CDR3 nucleotides read TGTGCCAGCAGCAAACTGACAGGGAACACTGAAGCTTTCTTT.

V gene TRBV3-1 (or the pseudogene TRBV3-2) combines with J gene TRBJ2-5, with 9 nucleotides matching TRBD2. Germline values: CDR1 LGHDT, CDR2 YNNKEL (reference sequence). The CDR3 has 17 amino acids. The ends lost 0 bases at V and 4 bases at J; junction bases unmatched: 9. CDR3 nucleotides: TGTGCCAGCAGCCAAGATAAGGCGCTAGCGGGGTCAGAGACCCAGTACTTC. As protein: CASSQDKALAGSETQYF.

Worth noting for this clone: A read error may produce the germline difference seen at one junction end. V is TRBV7-7 and J is TRBJ2-3; perhaps TRBD2 as D (6 bases). The germline CDR1 and CDR2 sequences are SSHAT and FNYEAQ (reference sequence). The CDR3 has 15 amino acids. The CDR3, as DNA: TGTGCTAGCAGCCTACCCCGGGGGAGCACAGATACGCAGTATTTT. Its translation: CASSLPRGSTDTQYF.

The chain carries TRBV7-9 and TRBJ2-7; a weak D match, TRBD2 (7 bases). Germline V lookup: CDR1 SEHNR, CDR2 FQNEAQ (reference sequence). This CDR3 is built from 17 residues. The V end lost 4 bases, the J end lost 4 bases, and 23 bases lay between the germline ends. CDR3 nucleotides: TGTGCCAGCAGCTCCTTAGGCGGGGGCAGGATTGAATACGAGCAGTACTTC. Amino acid sequence: CASSSLGGGRIEYEQYF.

This chain links TRBV5-1 with TRBJ1-3; D gene unclear. V lost 4 bases and J lost 4, with 12 bases in between. The V gene's germline CDR1 is SGHRS and CDR2 YFSETQ. The CDR3 totals 14 residues. The CDR3 DNA reads TGCGCCAGCAGCCCCGCCACTGCAGGAAACACCATATATTTT. Its protein product is CASSPATAGNTIYF.

The chain has TRBV24-1 and TRBJ2-3; possible D gene TRBD2, 5 bases. CDR1 KGHDR and CDR2 SFDVKD come from the germline V gene. Trimming shortened V by 2 bases and J by 4 bases, and 6 bases separated the two germline ends. The CDR3 covers 13 residues. CDR3: CATSDSLADTQYF. CDR3 bases: TGTGCCACCAGTGATTCACTAGCAGATACGCAGTATTTT.

The chain has TRBV2 and TRBJ1-2, with TRBD1 matching 8 bases. The CDR3 totals 13 residues. CDR1 and CDR2 from the germline V gene are SNHLY and FYNNEI. V shed 6 bases, J shed 3 bases, and the junction held 3 bases outside the gene matches. CDR3 bases: TGTGCCAGCAGAGAGGACAGGGACTATGGCTACACCTTC. It translates to CASREDRDYGYTF.

The J gene is TRBJ1-5, the V gene TRBV10-3; D gene uncertain. CDR1 and CDR2 (germline): ENHRY, SYGVKD. V gave up 3 bases and J gave up 4 bases, with 7 bases separating them. The CDR3 runs to 13 residues. The chain's CDR3 is CAISENLNQPQHF. CDR3 DNA sequence: TGTGCCATCAGTGAAAATCTGAATCAGCCCCAGCATTTT.

This clone came up a few times. The chain employs TRBV4-1 and TRBJ1-2; 8 positions agree with TRBD1. Germline values: CDR1 MGHRA, CDR2 YSYEKL. V gave up 3 bases and J gave up 5 bases; unmatched junction bases: 8. This CDR3 is built from 15 residues. This CDR3 reads CASSQTGQGDYGYTF. The CDR3 coding sequence is TGCGCCAGCAGCCAGACAGGACAGGGTGATTATGGCTACACCTTC.

The chain links TRBV27 to TRBJ2-2; D call uncertain. The germline V gene encodes CDR1 MNHEY and CDR2 SMNVEV (reference sequence). This CDR3 has 14 amino acids. The ends were cut back, 3 bases at V and 2 bases at J, with 7 bases in the middle. The CDR3 loop reads CASSFNFNTGELFF. The CDR3 DNA reads TGTGCCAGCAGTTTTAATTTTAACACCGGGGAGCTGTTTTTT.

This clone was counted ten times or more. The J gene is TRBJ1-1, the V gene TRBV15; D might be TRBD1 (5 bases). The germline V gene encodes CDR1 LNHNV and CDR2 YYDKDF (reference sequence). V was clipped by 1 base and J by 7 bases, with 19 bases between them. CDR3 length: 16 amino acids. The CDR3 DNA reads TGTGCCACCAGCAGAGTGGCAGGGACTGGGGGTTATGAAGCTTTCTTT. Its protein product is CATSRVAGTGGYEAFF.

This rearrangement joins TRBV12-5 to TRBJ2-2; tentatively, D is TRBD2 (5 bases). Germline CDR1 and CDR2: LGHNT and FRNRAP. This CDR3 has 15 residues. V gave up 0 bases and J gave up 2 bases, with 7 bases separating them. CDR3 coding DNA: TGTGCTAGTGGTTTGGTACGGGAAAACACCGGGGAGCTGTTTTTT. This codes for CASGLVRENTGELFF.

This rearrangement joins TRBV14 to TRBJ1-1; 10 bases map to TRBD1. V lost 2 bases and J lost 7; bases outside the gene matches: 7. Germline V CDR1 and CDR2: SGHDN, FVKESK. The CDR3 covers 15 residues. CDR3 loop: CASSQRDRGRSEAFF. The CDR3 region has the DNA TGTGCCAGCAGCCAACGGGACAGGGGCCGTAGTGAAGCTTTCTTT.

The rearrangement joins TRBV6-6 to TRBJ2-1, with TRBD1 as a possible D gene (5 bases). CDR3 length: 14 amino acids. Trimming shortened V by 7 bases and J by 5 bases, and 15 bases separated the two germline ends. Germline V gene sequence: CDR1 MNHNY, CDR2 SVGAGI (reference sequence). Here the CDR3 DNA reads TGTGCCAGCATAGGATCCAGGGTAAACAATGAGCAGTTCTTC. This codes for CASIGSRVNNEQFF.

The rearrangement uses TRBV29-1 and TRBJ2-2; TRBD1 matches 7 bases. CDR1 is SQVTM and CDR2 is ANQGSEA in the germline V gene. The CDR3 has 16 residues. V lost 4 bases to trimming and J lost 5 bases; unmatched junction nucleotides: 13. CDR3 residues: CSVGDSEGPTTGELFF. CDR3 bases: TGCAGCGTTGGGGACAGTGAGGGGCCGACGACCGGGGAGCTGTTTTTT.

This rearrangement joins TRBV6-1 to TRBJ1-2; 10 nucleotides match TRBD1. CDR1 and CDR2 from the germline V gene are MNHNS and SASEGT. V lost 3 bases and J lost 4; bases outside the gene matches: 11. CDR3 size: 17 residues. For the CDR3, the DNA is TGTGCCAGCAGTGATGGATCCGGGACAGGGGAGGCCTATGGCTACACCTTC. Translation: CASSDGSGTGEAYGYTF.

V and J are TRBV10-3 and TRBJ2-1, with 10 bases aligning to TRBD2. This CDR3 has 14 residues. CDR1 ENHRY and CDR2 SYGVKD come from the germline V gene. The trim removed 3 bases at V and 9 bases at J, leaving 5 bases unmatched. The CDR3 spells CAISDRQRGGEQFF. CDR3 nucleotides: TGTGCCATCAGTGACCGCCAGCGGGGGGGTGAGCAGTTCTTC.